This T cell receptor beta chain came from a study of immune evolution from preneoplasia to lung adenocarcinoma. Study-wide results and caveats: Normal lung had highest clonality; later lesions appeared denser, more diverse. Top clone frequencies peaked in normal lung, apparently declining through invasive adenocarcinoma.

Resections took place in Japan or China from about 2014 to 2018. As for this clone: Its antigen is not known.

TCRdb's copy holds only in-frame clones and misses some; the assay was immunoSEQ multiplex PCR. The sample consists of roughly 4,800 clones, 70% to 90% of them appearing once. The sequencing sample was made of FFPE adjacent normal lung tissue. This receptor was taken from a donor older than 65 with lung adenocarcinoma.

CDR3 DNA: TGTGCCAGCAGAGAACAGGGTTGGGATCAGCCCCAGCATTTT. Protein: CASREQGWDQPQHF. The chain joins TRBV27 to TRBJ1-5; possible D gene TRBD1, 6 bases. CDR1 is MNHEY, CDR2 SMNVEV, per germline (reference sequence). The CDR3 has 14 amino acids. Trimming shortened V by 6 bases and J by 5 bases, and 14 bases separated the two germline ends.